The text below deals with one T cell receptor (beta chain). The antigen remains unidentified. Employing constant-segment primers, 5'RACE generated TCR alpha and TCR beta cDNA libraries bearing sample barcodes and UMIs. TCRdb reanalysed the 5' RACE reads using MiXCR and keeps one entry per CDR3 protein. The repertoire holds a few hundred thousand distinct CDR3 sequences, with 20% to 25% as singletons. This record belongs to a study of T-cell memory formation after mild COVID-19. Regarding the study as a whole: Clones that contracted from day 15 to 85 had balanced CD4/CD8; later expanders were CD4+ biased. Mostly located in CM and EM were contracting CD4+ clones, with contracting CD8+ clones located in EMRA. Several responding clones turned up in pre-infection memory, indicating that cross-reactive memory may have taken part.

The CDR3 is 13 amino acids. Trimming cost V 6 bases and J 2 bases, with 13 bases left between them. Germline CDR1 and CDR2: SQVTM and ANQGSEA. This clonotype was sampled from an adult woman who had mild COVID-19 (a few samples of this study predate the infection). Cell type and time point are not known. The chain joins TRBV29-1 to TRBJ1-1; the D gene is possibly TRBD1 (6 bases). What was sequenced was PBMCs or a T cell subset sorted from them (not recorded which). CDR3 sequence (DNA): TGCAGCGTCCTGGGGGGGGCCAACACTGAAGCTTTCTTT. Protein product: CSVLGGANTEAFF.